Listed below are T cell receptor beta chains from one sample, sequenced in a study of response to subunit inactivated influenza vaccine. TCRdb independently ran MiXCR on the RT-PCR reads; one entry per CDR3 protein. The sample holds a few hundred thousand distinct CDR3 sequences, about 10% seen once. The material sequenced was PBMCs from blood, taken roughly 47 days after vaccination. The receptors were gathered from a man between 45 and 60 years old who received an inactivated influenza vaccine. Each CDR3 is given with its conserved first and last residue. A D gene is named only where the DNA matches it firmly. Some rows mark clone size as missing; the rest say once, few, many or name a class of expanded clone.

>.|TRBJ2-7|TRBD1|TRBV6-1
CASSVDRSHYEQYF
TGTGCCAGCAGTGTGGACAGGAGCCACTACGAGCAGTACTTC
>many|TRBJ2-7|.|TRBV20-1
CSARGRGYEQYF
TGCAGTGCAAGGGGGCGGGGCTACGAGCAGTACTTC
>many|TRBJ2-5|TRBD1|TRBV10-3
CAIKMTGSQETQYF
TGTGCCATCAAGATGACAGGGTCCCAAGAGACCCAGTACTTC
>.|TRBJ2-1|TRBD1|TRBV4-3
CASSQHHRGRYNEQFF
TGCGCCAGCAGCCAACACCACAGGGGGAGATACAATGAGCAGTTCTTC
>few|TRBJ2-7|.|TRBV7-9
CASSLVGEAPSYEQYF
TGTGCCAGCAGCTTAGTGGGAGAAGCTCCATCCTACGAGCAGTACTTC
>.|TRBJ2-1|TRBD2|TRBV20-1
CSARVERGIYNEQFF
TGCAGTGCTAGAGTCGAGCGGGGGATTTACAATGAGCAGTTCTTC
>many|TRBJ2-1|TRBD2|TRBV24-1
CATSDLLAGSNEQFF
TGTGCCACCAGTGATTTGCTAGCGGGATCGAATGAGCAGTTCTTC
>.|TRBJ1-2|TRBD1|TRBV7-8
CAVEGAGYGYTF
TGTGCCGTCGAGGGGGCTGGTTATGGCTACACCTTC
>few|TRBJ2-7|.|TRBV6-1
CASRRPVDYEQYF
TGTGCCAGCAGGAGACCGGTTGACTACGAGCAGTACTTC
>many|TRBJ1-3|.|TRBV7-8
CASTWAVNSGNTIYF
TGTGCCAGCACTTGGGCGGTCAACTCTGGAAACACCATATATTTT
>few|TRBJ2-2|.|TRBV6-1
CASSPVHTGELFF
TGTGCCAGCAGTCCCGTACACACCGGGGAGCTGTTTTTT
>.|TRBJ2-3|TRBD1|TRBV29-1
CSVEVTGGGGATQYF
TGCAGCGTTGAGGTGACAGGGGGCGGAGGGGCGACGCAGTATTTT
>.|TRBJ1-1|.|TRBV7-8
CASSFGREIPTEAFF
TGTGCCAGCAGCTTCGGACGTGAAATCCCTACTGAAGCTTTCTTT
>.|TRBJ2-7|TRBD1|TRBV18
CASSLSGTGLYEQYF
TGTGCCAGCTCATTATCCGGGACAGGGTTATACGAGCAGTACTTC
>many|TRBJ2-3|.|TRBV4-2
CASRPEPSGTDTQYF
TGTGCCAGCAGACCCGAACCTAGCGGCACAGATACGCAGTATTTT
>.|TRBJ1-1|TRBD1|TRBV6-2/TRBV6-3
CASRGQGGEAFF
TGTGCCAGCAGAGGACAGGGCGGTGAAGCTTTCTTT
>.|TRBJ1-1|.|TRBV20-1
CSARDLTGEAFF
TGCAGTGCTAGAGACCTGACAGGTGAAGCTTTCTTT
>many|TRBJ2-3|.|TRBV7-2
CASSLGRVSTDTQYF
TGTGCCAGCAGCTTAGGTCGGGTTAGCACAGATACGCAGTATTTT
>.|TRBJ2-5|TRBD2|TRBV5-1
CASSSGTSSYQETQYF
TGCGCCAGCAGCTCCGGGACTAGCTCATACCAAGAGACCCAGTACTTC
>many|TRBJ2-3|.|TRBV5-1
CASSSHSRDTQYF
TGCGCCAGCAGCTCCCACTCACGGGATACGCAGTATTTT
>once|TRBJ2-1|.|TRBV12-3/TRBV12-4
CASRPPSGFVGEDELFF
TGTGCCAGCAGACCTCCGAGTGGGTTCGTAGGGGAGGATGAGCTGTTCTTC
>few|TRBJ2-3|.|TRBV11-2
CASSLDRWGTGTDTQYF
TGTGCCAGCAGCTTAGATCGATGGGGGACTGGGACAGATACGCAGTATTTT